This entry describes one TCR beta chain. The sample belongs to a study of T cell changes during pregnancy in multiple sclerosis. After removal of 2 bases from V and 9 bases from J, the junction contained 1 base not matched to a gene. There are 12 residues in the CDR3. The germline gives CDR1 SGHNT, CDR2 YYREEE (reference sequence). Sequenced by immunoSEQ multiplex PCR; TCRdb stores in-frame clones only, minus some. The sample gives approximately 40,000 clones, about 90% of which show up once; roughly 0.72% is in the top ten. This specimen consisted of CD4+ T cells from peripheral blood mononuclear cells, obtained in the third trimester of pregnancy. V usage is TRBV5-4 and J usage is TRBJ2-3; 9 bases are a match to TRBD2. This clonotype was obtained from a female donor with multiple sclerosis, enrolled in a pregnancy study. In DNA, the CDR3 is TGTGCCAGCAGCTTTCTAGCGGGAACGCAGTATTTT. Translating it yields CASSFLAGTQYF.